The rows below give T cell receptor beta chains drawn from one sample of a study of blood T cells in healthy people across ages. TCRdb ran MiXCR on the 5' RACE reads and lists one entry per CDR3 protein. The sample consists of approximately 360,000 distinct CDR3 sequences, about 55% of them appearing once. Sequenced input: blood. Receptors originate from a man between 60 and 75 years old in good health. The CDR3 runs from the conserved cysteine through the conserved F or W. The order of the fields is V gene, J gene, D gene, clone size, CDR3 DNA, CDR3 protein. D genes are given only for firm matches. A clone size is listed for some rows: how often the clone was seen (once, few, many), or a class if it is expanded.

>TRBV7-9|TRBJ2-3|NA|NA
TGTGCCAGCAGCTCGTTCACAGATACGCAGTATTTT
CASSSFTDTQYF
>TRBV19|TRBJ2-7|NA|NA
TGTGCCAGTAGTATAGCTGCCCTTTCCCGCTACGAGCAGTACTTC
CASSIAALSRYEQYF
>TRBV7-2|TRBJ2-4|TRBD2|few
TGTGCCAGCAGCTTTCAAGCAAGCGGGAGGGCCCAGAAAAACATTCAGTACTTC
CASSFQASGRAQKNIQYF
>TRBV6-4|TRBJ2-1|TRBD2|once
TGTGCCAGCAGTGATAGCGGGGCATCCTCCTACAATGAGCAGTTCTTC
CASSDSGASSYNEQFF
>TRBV20-1|TRBJ2-7|NA|NA
TGCAGTGCCAGAGACAGCCTATACGAGCAGTACTTC
CSARDSLYEQYF
>TRBV18|TRBJ2-5|NA|NA
TGTGCCAGCTCACCAAGGTCCCAGCAAGAGACCCAGTACTTC
CASSPRSQQETQYF
>TRBV4-2|TRBJ1-2|NA|few
TGTGCCAGCAGCCAAGATGGAGGCGGGAGAGGCTATGGCTACACCTTC
CASSQDGGGRGYGYTF
>TRBV5-1|TRBJ2-5|NA|NA
TGCGCCAGCAGTTATAACCAAGAGACCCAGTACTTC
CASSYNQETQYF
>TRBV7-2|TRBJ2-3|NA|NA
TGTGCCAGCAGCTTAGTTCTCCAGGGAAGCACAGATACGCAGTATTTT
CASSLVLQGSTDTQYF
>TRBV7-2|TRBJ2-5|NA|NA
TGTGCCAGCAGCGGGCAGGGATTAGGAGAGACCCAGTACTTC
CASSGQGLGETQYF
>TRBV3-1|TRBJ2-2|NA|NA
TGTGCCAGCAGCCAAGGAAGAATCGGGGAGCTGTTTTTT
CASSQGRIGELFF
>TRBV7-2|TRBJ2-5|NA|NA
TGTGCCAGCACCGAGGGGGGGGCGCAGGAGACCCAGTACTTC
CASTEGGAQETQYF
>TRBV7-2|TRBJ2-2|TRBD1|NA
TGTGCCAGGCACCAGAGAGAGGACAGGGTAGAGATCGGGGAGCTGTTTTTT
CARHQREDRVEIGELFF
>TRBV12-3/TRBV12-4|TRBJ2-3|NA|NA
TGTGCCAGCAGTAGGGTGATAGAAGATGCGCAGTATTTT
CASSRVIEDAQYF
>TRBV6-5|TRBJ2-7|TRBD1|NA
TGTGCCAGCAGTTACGGGACAGGGACGGGCTACGAGCAGTACTTC
CASSYGTGTGYEQYF
>TRBV5-1|TRBJ2-1|TRBD1|NA
TGCGCCAGCAGTAGGGGACAGGGGGCCTACAATGAGCAGTTCTTC
CASSRGQGAYNEQFF
>TRBV7-2|TRBJ2-7|NA|many
TGTGCCAGCAGCTCCCGGACAGTAAGCTCCTACGAGCAGTACTTC
CASSSRTVSSYEQYF
>TRBV20-1|TRBJ2-7|TRBD2|few
TGCAGTGCTAGCACTAGCGGTTACGAGCAGTACTTC
CSASTSGYEQYF
>TRBV10-3|TRBJ1-2|NA|NA
TGTGCCATCAGTGAGCGGCCGAGCTATGGCTACACCTTC
CAISERPSYGYTF
>TRBV5-1|TRBJ2-3|NA|few
TGCGCTAGCAGCTTGACTAGTCATCAGTTGCCAGATACGCAGTATTTT
CASSLTSHQLPDTQYF
>TRBV6-1|TRBJ1-2|NA|NA
TGTGCCAGCAGCTTAATATCATATGGCTACACCTTC
CASSLISYGYTF
>TRBV7-2|TRBJ2-3|TRBD2|NA
TGTGCCAGCAGCGCTCGAGCGGGAGACTCAGATACGCAGTATTTT
CASSARAGDSDTQYF
>TRBV27|TRBJ2-3|TRBD1|NA
TGTGCCAGCAGCCCCGGACAGGGTCGCGGTACGCAGTATTTT
CASSPGQGRGTQYF
>TRBV7-2|TRBJ2-2|NA|NA
TGTGCCAGCATGCCAACGAGGGCCGGGGAGCTGTTTTTT
CASMPTRAGELFF
>TRBV7-2|TRBJ2-7|NA|NA
TGTGCCAGCAGCCCCCGGACAGTTACCTACGAGCAGTACTTC
CASSPRTVTYEQYF
>TRBV6-5|TRBJ2-1|TRBD2|few
TGTGCCAGCAGTTATGTAGCGGGAGGGTTCAATGAGCAGTTCTTC
CASSYVAGGFNEQFF
>TRBV2|TRBJ2-5|TRBD2|NA
TGTGCCAGCAGTGACAGCGGGGGCCAAGAGACCCAGTACTTC
CASSDSGGQETQYF
>TRBV14|TRBJ1-2|NA|NA
TGTGCCAGCAGCAGGGATCGGAGGGGCTATGGCTACACCTTC
CASSRDRRGYGYTF
>TRBV2|TRBJ1-1|NA|NA
TGTGCCAGCAGGGATAAGGTGGGGAACACTGAAGCTTTCTTT
CASRDKVGNTEAFF
>TRBV7-2|TRBJ2-5|TRBD2|many
TGTGCCAGCAGCTATAGCGGGAGGGCCACGGGAGAGACCCAGTACTTC
CASSYSGRATGETQYF
>TRBV7-9|TRBJ2-7|NA|NA
TGTGCCAGCAGCAGCCGGGACCAAGCCCGCGAGCAGTACTTC
CASSSRDQAREQYF
>TRBV7-9|TRBJ2-5|NA|NA
TGTGCCAGCAGCTCAGGGGACTCCGCGCAAGAGACCCAGTACTTC
CASSSGDSAQETQYF
>TRBV20-1|TRBJ2-7|NA|few
TGCAGTGCTAGAGGGGAGTCCCACCCTTCCGAGCAGTACTTC
CSARGESHPSEQYF
>TRBV6-2/TRBV6-3|TRBJ2-7|NA|NA
TGTGCCAGCGCAGGAGGAGCGGGCTACGAGCAGTACTTC
CASAGGAGYEQYF
>TRBV7-2|TRBJ1-2|NA|NA
TGTGCCAGCAGCTTAGCACAGGGTCTATCGGTATCCTATGGCTACACCTTC
CASSLAQGLSVSYGYTF
>TRBV5-1|TRBJ2-4|TRBD1|NA
TGCGCCAGCAGCCCCCAGGACAGGGGGCCGGACATTCAGTACTTC
CASSPQDRGPDIQYF
>TRBV15|TRBJ2-7|TRBD2|NA
TGTGCCACCAGCAGTGTAAGGGGACTAGCGAATACCTACGAGCAGTACTTC
CATSSVRGLANTYEQYF